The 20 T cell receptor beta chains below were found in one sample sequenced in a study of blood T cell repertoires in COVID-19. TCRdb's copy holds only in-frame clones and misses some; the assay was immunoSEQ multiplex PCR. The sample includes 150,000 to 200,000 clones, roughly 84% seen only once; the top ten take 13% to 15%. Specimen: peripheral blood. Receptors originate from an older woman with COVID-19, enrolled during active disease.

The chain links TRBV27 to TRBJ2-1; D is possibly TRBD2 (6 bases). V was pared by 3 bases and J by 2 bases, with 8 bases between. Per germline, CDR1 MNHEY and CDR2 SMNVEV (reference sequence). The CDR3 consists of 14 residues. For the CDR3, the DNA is TGTGCCAGCAGTTTTCGGGGGACCTACAATGAGCAGTTCTTC. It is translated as CASSFRGTYNEQFF.

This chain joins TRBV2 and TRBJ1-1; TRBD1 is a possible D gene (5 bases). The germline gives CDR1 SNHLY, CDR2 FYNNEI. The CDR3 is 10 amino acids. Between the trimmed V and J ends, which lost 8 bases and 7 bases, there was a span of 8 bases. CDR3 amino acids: CASQGVEAFF. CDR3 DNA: TGTGCCAGCCAAGGGGTTGAAGCTTTCTTT.

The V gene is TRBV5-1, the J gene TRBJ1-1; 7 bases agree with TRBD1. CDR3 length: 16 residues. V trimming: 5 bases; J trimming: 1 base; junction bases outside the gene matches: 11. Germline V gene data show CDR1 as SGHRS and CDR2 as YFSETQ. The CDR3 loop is CASSERGPGWNTEAFF. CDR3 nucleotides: TGCGCCAGCAGTGAGAGGGGGCCAGGGTGGAACACTGAAGCTTTCTTT.

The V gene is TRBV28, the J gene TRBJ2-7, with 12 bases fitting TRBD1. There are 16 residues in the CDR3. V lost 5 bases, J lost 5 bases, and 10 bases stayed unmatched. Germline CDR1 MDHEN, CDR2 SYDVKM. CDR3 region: CASSPYGTGGGNEQYV. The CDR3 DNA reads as TGTGCCAGCAGTCCCTACGGGACAGGGGGCGGAAACGAGCAGTACGTC.

The CDR3 is CASSGNNYGYTF. The DNA for the CDR3 is TGTGCCAGCTCAGGGAATAACTATGGCTACACCTTC. This rearrangement joins TRBV10-3 to TRBJ1-2; tentative D call: TRBD1 (5 bases). V lost 10 bases, J lost 1 base, and 10 bases lay in between. Germline V gene data show CDR1 as ENHRY and CDR2 as SYGVKD. CDR3 length: 12 amino acids.

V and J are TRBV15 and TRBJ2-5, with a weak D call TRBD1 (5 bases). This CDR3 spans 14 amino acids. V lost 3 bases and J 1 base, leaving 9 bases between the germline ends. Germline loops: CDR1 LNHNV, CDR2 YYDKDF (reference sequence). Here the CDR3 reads CATSREQAQETQYF. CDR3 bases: TGTGCCACCAGCAGGGAACAGGCCCAAGAGACCCAGTACTTC.

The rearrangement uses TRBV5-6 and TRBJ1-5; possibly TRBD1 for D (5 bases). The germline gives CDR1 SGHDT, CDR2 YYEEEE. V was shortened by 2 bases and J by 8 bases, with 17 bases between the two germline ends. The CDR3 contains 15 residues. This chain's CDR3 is CASSFRGGSLEPQHF. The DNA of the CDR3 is TGTGCCAGCAGCTTTCGGGGGGGGTCATTGGAGCCCCAGCATTTT.

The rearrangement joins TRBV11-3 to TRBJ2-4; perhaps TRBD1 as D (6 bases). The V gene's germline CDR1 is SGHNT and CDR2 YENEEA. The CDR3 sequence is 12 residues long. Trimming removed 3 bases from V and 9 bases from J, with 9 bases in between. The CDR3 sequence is CASSLGAGIQYF. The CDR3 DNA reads TGTGCCAGCAGCTTGGGGGCGGGCATTCAGTACTTC. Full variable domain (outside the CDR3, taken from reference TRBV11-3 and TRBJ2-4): EAGVVQSPRYKIIEKKQPVAFWCNPISGHNTLYWYLQNLGQGPELLIRYENEEAVDDSQLPKDRFSAERLKGVDSTLKIQPAELGDSAVYLCASSLGAGIQYFGAGTRLSVL.

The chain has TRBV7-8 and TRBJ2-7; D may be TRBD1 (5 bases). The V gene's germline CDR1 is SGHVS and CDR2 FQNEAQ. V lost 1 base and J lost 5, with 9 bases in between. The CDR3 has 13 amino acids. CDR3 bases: TGTGCCAGCAGCTTAGGGGGCTGGGACGAGCAGTACGTC. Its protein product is CASSLGGWDEQYV.

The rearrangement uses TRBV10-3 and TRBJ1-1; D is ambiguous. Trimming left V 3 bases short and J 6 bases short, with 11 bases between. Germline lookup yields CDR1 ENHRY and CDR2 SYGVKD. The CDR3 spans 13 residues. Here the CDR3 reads CAISDEVTPEAFF. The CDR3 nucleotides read TGTGCCATCAGTGACGAGGTGACCCCTGAAGCTTTCTTT.

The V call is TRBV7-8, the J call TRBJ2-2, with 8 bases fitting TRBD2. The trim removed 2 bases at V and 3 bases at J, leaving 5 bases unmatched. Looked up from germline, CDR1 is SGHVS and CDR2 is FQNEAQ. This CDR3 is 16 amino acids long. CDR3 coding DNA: TGTGCCAGCAGCTTAATACTAGCGGTGGACACCGGGGAGCTGTTTTTT. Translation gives CASSLILAVDTGELFF.

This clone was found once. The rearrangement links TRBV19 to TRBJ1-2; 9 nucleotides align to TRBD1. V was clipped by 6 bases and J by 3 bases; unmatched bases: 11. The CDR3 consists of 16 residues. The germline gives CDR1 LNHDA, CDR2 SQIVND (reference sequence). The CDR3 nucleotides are TGTGCCAGTAGGAGTCATCCGGGACAGGGAGACTATGGCTACACCTTC. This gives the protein CASRSHPGQGDYGYTF.

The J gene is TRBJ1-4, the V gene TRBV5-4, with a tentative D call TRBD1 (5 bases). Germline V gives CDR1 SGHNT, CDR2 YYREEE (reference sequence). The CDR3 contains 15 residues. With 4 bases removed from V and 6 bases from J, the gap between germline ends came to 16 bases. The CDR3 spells CASSRGPEGYEKLFF. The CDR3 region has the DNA TGTGCCAGCAGCCGTGGTCCGGAGGGGTATGAAAAACTGTTTTTT. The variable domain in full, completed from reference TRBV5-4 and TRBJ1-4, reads ETGVTQSPTHLIKTRGQQVTLRCSSQSGHNTVSWYQQALGQGPQFIFQYYREEENGRGNFPPRFSGLQFPNYSSELNVNALELDDSALYLCASSRGPEGYEKLFFGSGTQLSVL.

The DNA for the CDR3 is TGCGCCAGCAGCTTTTACCCGGGACAGGGGGAAACTGAAGCTTTCTTT. Translated, it gives CASSFYPGQGETEAFF. This chain joins TRBV5-1 and TRBJ1-1; 11 bases are shared with TRBD1. This CDR3 has 16 residues. J was trimmed by 5 bases and V by 2 bases; bases with no gene match: 8. CDR1 and CDR2 (germline): SGHRS, YFSETQ.

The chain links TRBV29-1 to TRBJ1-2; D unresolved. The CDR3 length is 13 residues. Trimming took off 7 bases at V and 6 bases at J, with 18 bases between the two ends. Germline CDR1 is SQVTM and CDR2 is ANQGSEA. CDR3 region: CSAQLGNGDGYTF. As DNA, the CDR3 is TGCAGCGCCCAACTAGGGAATGGGGATGGCTACACCTTC. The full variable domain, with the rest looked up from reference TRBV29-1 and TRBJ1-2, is SAVISQKPSRDICQRGTSLTIQCQVDSQVTMMFWYRQQPGQSLTLIATANQGSEATYESGFVIDKFPISRPNLTFSTLTVSNMSPEDSSIYLCSAQLGNGDGYTFGSGTRLTVV.

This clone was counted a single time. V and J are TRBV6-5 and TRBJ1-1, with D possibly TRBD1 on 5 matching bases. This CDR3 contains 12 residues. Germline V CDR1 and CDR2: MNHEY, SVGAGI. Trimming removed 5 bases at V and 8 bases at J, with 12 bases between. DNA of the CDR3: TGTGCCAGCAGTCGGCTCCAGGGAGAAGCTTTCTTT. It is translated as CASSRLQGEAFF.

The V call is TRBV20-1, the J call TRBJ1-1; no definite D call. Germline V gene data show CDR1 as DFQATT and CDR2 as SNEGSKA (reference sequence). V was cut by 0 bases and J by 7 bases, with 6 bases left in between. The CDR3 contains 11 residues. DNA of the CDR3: TGCAGTGCTAGAGATATCGGTGAAGCTTTCTTT. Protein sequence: CSARDIGEAFF.

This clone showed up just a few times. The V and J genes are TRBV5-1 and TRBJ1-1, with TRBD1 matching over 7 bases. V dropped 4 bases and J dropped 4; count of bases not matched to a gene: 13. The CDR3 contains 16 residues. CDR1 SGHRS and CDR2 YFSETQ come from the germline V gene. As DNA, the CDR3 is TGCGCCAGCAGCATATACTACAGGGGTGGGAGCACTGAAGCTTTCTTT. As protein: CASSIYYRGGSTEAFF.

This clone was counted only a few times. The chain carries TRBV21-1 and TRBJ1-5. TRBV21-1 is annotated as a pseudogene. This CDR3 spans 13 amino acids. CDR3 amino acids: CASSAQGGQPQHF. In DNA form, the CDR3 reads TGTGCCAGCAGCGCGCAGGGAGGACAGCCCCAGCATTTT.

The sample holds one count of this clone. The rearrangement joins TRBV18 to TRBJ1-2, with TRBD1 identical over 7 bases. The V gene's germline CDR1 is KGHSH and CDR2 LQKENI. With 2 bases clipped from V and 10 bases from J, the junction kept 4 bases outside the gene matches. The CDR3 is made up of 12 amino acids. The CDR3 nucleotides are TGTGCCAGCTCACCAGAGGGGACAGCCTACACCTTC. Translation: CASSPEGTAYTF. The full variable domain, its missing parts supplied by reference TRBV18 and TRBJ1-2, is NAGVMQNPRHLVRRRGQEARLRCSPMKGHSHVYWYRQLPEEGLKFMVYLQKENIIDESGMPKERFSAEFPKEGPSILRIQQVVRGDSAAYFCASSPEGTAYTFGSGTRLTVV.